The table lists the clone carrying this T cell receptor beta chain with a few counts. The culture paired about 200,000 irradiated violet-dye-labeled stimulators with about 200,000 CFSE-labeled responders. CD4 and CD8 responders that proliferated in the reaction were FACS-sorted. CDR3 length: 17 residues. V was trimmed by 2 bases and J by 2 bases, leaving 18 bases between them. Germline CDR1 reads SNHLY; CDR2 reads FYNNEI. Clones were sequenced by immunoSEQ multiplex PCR, and TCRdb holds only the in-frame ones, with some missing. In the table there are some 14,000 clones, roughly a third of which are singletons. The sample is drawn from a study of graft-versus-host responses after intestinal transplantation. Broader study findings: Analysis identified GvH clones in recipient marrow, with some appearing first in ileum or blood.

V gene TRBV2 combines with J gene TRBJ1-2; TRBD1 is a possible D gene (5 bases). The sequencing used alloreactive CD8+ T cells from a mixed lymphocyte reaction culture, collected before intestinal transplant. Subset indicated: CFSE-low proliferating T cells sorted from roughly six-day pre-transplant mixed lymphocyte reaction (GvH or HvG direction). The clonotype comes from a human patient who received an intestinal transplant. The CDR3 sequence is CASSEYHLQDRNYGYTF. CDR3 in DNA: TGTGCCAGCAGTGAATACCACCTACAGGACCGGAACTATGGCTACACCTTC. The variable domain in full, with the rest retrieved from reference TRBV2 and TRBJ1-2, is EPEVTQTPSHQVTQMGQEVILRCVPISNHLYFYWYRQILGQKVEFLVSFYNNEISEKSEIFDDQFSVERPDGSNFTLKIRSTKLEDSAMYFCASSEYHLQDRNYGYTFGSGTRLTVV.